Listed below are T cell receptor beta chains from one sample, sequenced in a study of preoperative IRX-2 immunotherapy in early breast cancer. TCRdb's table, derived via immunoSEQ multiplex PCR, lists solely in-frame clones and lacks some. The sample contains around 13,000 clones, approximately 91% of which appear only once. Sample collection occurred from a patient treated with IRX-2 immunotherapy. The receptors derive from a human donor with breast cancer. CDR3s include the opening cysteine and the closing phenylalanine or tryptophan. Each record gives: V gene, J gene, clone size, CDR3 length, D gene, CDR3 DNA, CDR3 protein. D genes are given only for firm matches. Part of the rows lack a size; the others show once, few, many or a class for expanded clones.

v_call: TRBV19
j_call: TRBJ1-1
clone_size: -
cdr3_length: 13
d_call: -
cdr3_nt: TGTGCCAGTCACCCTCATGCGAACACTGAAGCTTTCTTT
cdr3_aa: CASHPHANTEAFF

v_call: TRBV2
j_call: TRBJ1-5
clone_size: -
cdr3_length: 16
d_call: TRBD1
cdr3_nt: TGTGCCAGCAGGAGGACAGGGGGCGCCGGCAATCAGCCCCAGCATTTT
cdr3_aa: CASRRTGGAGNQPQHF

v_call: TRBV5-1
j_call: TRBJ2-6
clone_size: -
cdr3_length: 16
d_call: -
cdr3_nt: TGCGCCAGCAGCATCCTCAGGGGTCCTGGGGCCAACGTCCTGACTTTC
cdr3_aa: CASSILRGPGANVLTF

v_call: TRBV30
j_call: TRBJ2-6
clone_size: -
cdr3_length: 14
d_call: -
cdr3_nt: TGTGCCTGGAGTGTATATTCTGGGGCCAACGTCCTGACTTTC
cdr3_aa: CAWSVYSGANVLTF

v_call: TRBV19
j_call: TRBJ1-3
clone_size: -
cdr3_length: 14
d_call: -
cdr3_nt: TGTGCCAGCTCGTTAGGGGCGACCGGAAACACCATATATTTT
cdr3_aa: CASSLGATGNTIYF

v_call: TRBV28
j_call: TRBJ1-2
clone_size: -
cdr3_length: 12
d_call: -
cdr3_nt: TGTGCCAGCAGTAGGCCTAACTATGGCTACACCTTC
cdr3_aa: CASSRPNYGYTF

v_call: TRBV7-9
j_call: TRBJ1-1
clone_size: -
cdr3_length: 15
d_call: -
cdr3_nt: TGTGCCAGCAGCTTAGCAAAACACCGGAACACTGAAGCTTTCTTT
cdr3_aa: CASSLAKHRNTEAFF

v_call: TRBV10-3
j_call: TRBJ1-6
clone_size: -
cdr3_length: 14
d_call: TRBD1
cdr3_nt: TGTGCCATCAGTAGGGACAGAGAGAATTCACCCCTCCACTTT
cdr3_aa: CAISRDRENSPLHF

v_call: TRBV5-6
j_call: TRBJ2-2
clone_size: -
cdr3_length: 14
d_call: -
cdr3_nt: TGTGCCAGCAGCCACGGGACTCGGGTCGGGGAGCTGTTTTTT
cdr3_aa: CASSHGTRVGELFF

v_call: TRBV29-1
j_call: TRBJ1-3
clone_size: -
cdr3_length: 15
d_call: -
cdr3_nt: TGCAGCGTCGCCATAGGGCACGGCGCTGGAAACACCATATATTTT
cdr3_aa: CSVAIGHGAGNTIYF

v_call: TRBV28
j_call: TRBJ1-2
clone_size: once
cdr3_length: 16
d_call: TRBD1
cdr3_nt: TGTGCCAGCAGTCCCTCGGGACAGGGTGGGAACTATGGCTACACCTTC
cdr3_aa: CASSPSGQGGNYGYTF

v_call: TRBV4-1
j_call: TRBJ1-2
clone_size: -
cdr3_length: 15
d_call: TRBD1
cdr3_nt: TGCGCCAGCAGCCAAGAGAGGGAGGGGGCAAAGGGCTACACCTTC
cdr3_aa: CASSQEREGAKGYTF

v_call: TRBV7-9
j_call: TRBJ2-1
clone_size: -
cdr3_length: 13
d_call: -
cdr3_nt: TGTGCCAGCGGAAGTGAGAAATACAATGAGCAGTTCTTC
cdr3_aa: CASGSEKYNEQFF

v_call: TRBV5-4
j_call: TRBJ1-1
clone_size: once
cdr3_length: 12
d_call: TRBD1
cdr3_nt: TGTGCCAGCAGCGTCCCACAGGGGGAAGCTTTCTTT
cdr3_aa: CASSVPQGEAFF

v_call: TRBV6-5
j_call: TRBJ2-5
clone_size: -
cdr3_length: 15
d_call: -
cdr3_nt: TGTGCCAGCAGTTTCCGAACTGGGGGCCAAGAGACCCAGTACTTC
cdr3_aa: CASSFRTGGQETQYF

v_call: TRBV9
j_call: TRBJ2-7
clone_size: -
cdr3_length: 12
d_call: -
cdr3_nt: TGTGCCAGCAGTTCATCCCCAGTTAAGCGAAACTTC
cdr3_aa: CASSSSPVKRNF

v_call: TRBV6-1
j_call: TRBJ2-7
clone_size: -
cdr3_length: 15
d_call: -
cdr3_nt: TGTGCCAGCAGTGAAGCTCGGCCCGGAGGGTACGAGCAGTACTTC
cdr3_aa: CASSEARPGGYEQYF

v_call: TRBV7-2
j_call: TRBJ1-6
clone_size: -
cdr3_length: 14
d_call: -
cdr3_nt: TGTGCCAGCAGCTTACAGCAAGGAGGTTCACCCCTCCACTTT
cdr3_aa: CASSLQQGGSPLHF

v_call: TRBV9
j_call: TRBJ1-2
clone_size: once
cdr3_length: 16
d_call: -
cdr3_nt: TGTGCCAGCAGCCGGGGGGGGCGTCGAATGTGCTATGGCTACACCTTC
cdr3_aa: CASSRGGRRMCYGYTF

v_call: TRBV27
j_call: TRBJ1-1
clone_size: -
cdr3_length: 13
d_call: -
cdr3_nt: TGTGCCAGCACCTCCCGTAGGGGTACTGAAGCTTTCTTT
cdr3_aa: CASTSRRGTEAFF

v_call: TRBV7-2
j_call: TRBJ2-2
clone_size: once
cdr3_length: 16
d_call: -
cdr3_nt: TGTGCCAGCAGCTTAGTGGGGGTTGGTGTTTTGGGGGAGCTGTTTTTT
cdr3_aa: CASSLVGVGVLGELFF

v_call: TRBV28
j_call: TRBJ1-5
clone_size: -
cdr3_length: 14
d_call: -
cdr3_nt: TGTGCCAGCGCTGAGTGGTCGGGCAATCAGCCCCAGCATTTT
cdr3_aa: CASAEWSGNQPQHF

v_call: TRBV19
j_call: TRBJ1-4
clone_size: -
cdr3_length: 18
d_call: -
cdr3_nt: TGTGCCAGTAGTGAGCCGCAGGGCTCCCTGGCAACTAATGAAAAACTGTTTTTT
cdr3_aa: CASSEPQGSLATNEKLFF

v_call: TRBV15
j_call: TRBJ2-3
clone_size: once
cdr3_length: 15
d_call: -
cdr3_nt: TGTGCCACCAGCAGAGGTAGGGGTAATCGAGATACGCAGTATTTT
cdr3_aa: CATSRGRGNRDTQYF

v_call: TRBV5-5
j_call: TRBJ1-4
clone_size: -
cdr3_length: 14
d_call: TRBD1
cdr3_nt: TGTGCCAGCAGCTTGGACAGGGGTCCTGAAAAACTGTTTTTT
cdr3_aa: CASSLDRGPEKLFF

v_call: TRBV6-4
j_call: TRBJ2-3
clone_size: -
cdr3_length: 13
d_call: -
cdr3_nt: TGTGCCAGCAGTGAGCGGGGCACAGATACGCAGTATTTT
cdr3_aa: CASSERGTDTQYF

v_call: TRBV27
j_call: TRBJ2-7
clone_size: few
cdr3_length: 12
d_call: TRBD1
cdr3_nt: TGTGCCAGCAGCCGACAGGGGGGGGAGCAGTACTTC
cdr3_aa: CASSRQGGEQYF

v_call: TRBV29-1
j_call: TRBJ2-5
clone_size: -
cdr3_length: 12
d_call: -
cdr3_nt: TGCAGCGTCGCACTAGGTCAAGAGACCCAGTACTTC
cdr3_aa: CSVALGQETQYF

v_call: TRBV29-1
j_call: TRBJ2-1
clone_size: -
cdr3_length: 12
d_call: -
cdr3_nt: TGCAGCGTTGACAAGGGATCCAATGAGCAGTTCTTC
cdr3_aa: CSVDKGSNEQFF

v_call: TRBV28
j_call: TRBJ1-2
clone_size: -
cdr3_length: 17
d_call: -
cdr3_nt: TGTGCCAGCAGATCCCCGCCGGACAGCCGGATCAACTATGGCTACACCTTC
cdr3_aa: CASRSPPDSRINYGYTF

v_call: TRBV6-6
j_call: TRBJ2-1
clone_size: -
cdr3_length: 16
d_call: TRBD1
cdr3_nt: TGTGCCAGCAGTTTTCACAGGGGGCTTCCCGAAAATGAGCAGTTCTTC
cdr3_aa: CASSFHRGLPENEQFF

v_call: TRBV11-2
j_call: TRBJ1-5
clone_size: -
cdr3_length: 17
d_call: -
cdr3_nt: TGTGCCAGCAGCTTAAGCCCCTTAAACAGGGTAGGCCAGCCCCAGCATTTT
cdr3_aa: CASSLSPLNRVGQPQHF

v_call: TRBV5-1
j_call: TRBJ2-5
clone_size: -
cdr3_length: 14
d_call: -
cdr3_nt: TGCGCCAGCAGCATACTGGGGGGTCAAGAGACCCAGTACTTC
cdr3_aa: CASSILGGQETQYF

v_call: TRBV11-2
j_call: TRBJ1-6
clone_size: few
cdr3_length: 15
d_call: -
cdr3_nt: TGTGCCAGCAGCTTAGCCCAGCGGTATAATTCACCCCTCCACTTT
cdr3_aa: CASSLAQRYNSPLHF

v_call: TRBV25-1
j_call: TRBJ1-2
clone_size: -
cdr3_length: 13
d_call: -
cdr3_nt: TGTGCCAGCAGACCCGCCGTTAACTATGGCTACACCTTC
cdr3_aa: CASRPAVNYGYTF

v_call: TRBV30
j_call: TRBJ2-5
clone_size: -
cdr3_length: 14
d_call: TRBD2
cdr3_nt: TGTGCCTACGGGACTAGCGGGGGGGCGGAGACCCAGTACTTC
cdr3_aa: CAYGTSGGAETQYF

v_call: TRBV6-5
j_call: TRBJ1-1
clone_size: -
cdr3_length: 11
d_call: -
cdr3_nt: TGTGCCAGCAGTCCCGGGGGGGGAGCTTTCTTT
cdr3_aa: CASSPGGGAFF

v_call: TRBV30
j_call: TRBJ2-7
clone_size: -
cdr3_length: 12
d_call: -
cdr3_nt: TGTGCCTGGGGCAGGGCAGCCTACGAGCAGTACTTC
cdr3_aa: CAWGRAAYEQYF

v_call: TRBV29-1
j_call: TRBJ1-1
clone_size: -
cdr3_length: 13
d_call: TRBD1
cdr3_nt: TGCAGCGTATACTTACAGGGACAGGGGAAAGCTTTCTTT
cdr3_aa: CSVYLQGQGKAFF

v_call: TRBV2
j_call: TRBJ2-5
clone_size: -
cdr3_length: 15
d_call: TRBD2
cdr3_nt: TGTGCCAGCAGTGAGGGACTAGCGGGACAAGAGACCCAGTACTTC
cdr3_aa: CASSEGLAGQETQYF

v_call: TRBV9
j_call: TRBJ1-1
clone_size: -
cdr3_length: 13
d_call: -
cdr3_nt: TGTGCCAGCAGCGTTACAGGGAACACTGAAGCTTTCTTT
cdr3_aa: CASSVTGNTEAFF